This is a list of T cell receptor beta chains from one sample in a study of Graves' ophthalmopathy and Graves' hyperthyroidism. TCRdb ran MiXCR on the multiplex PCR reads and lists one entry per CDR3 protein. The sample lists more than 300,000 distinct CDR3 sequences, approximately 15% occurring once. The sequenced material came from peripheral blood. The receptors derive from a woman aged 18-30 years with stable Graves' hyperthyroidism. Both conserved end residues are part of each CDR3. A D gene is named only where the DNA matches it firmly. Some rows mark clone size as missing; the rest say once, few, many or name a class of expanded clone.

NA many TRBJ1-3 TRBV12-3/TRBV12-4 CASTRGRVAGNTIYF TGTGCCAGCACCCGGGGAAGGGTTGCCGGAAACACCATATATTTT
TRBD2 many TRBJ2-5 TRBV7-3 CASSLLGGAEETQYF TGTGCCAGCAGCTTGCTCGGGGGGGCCGAGGAGACCCAGTACTTC
NA many TRBJ1-6 TRBV18 CASSLTPSSYNSPLHF TGTGCCAGCTCACTGACGCCTAGCTCCTATAATTCACCCCTCCACTTT
NA NA TRBJ2-2 TRBV9 CASSVGGSGELFF TGTGCCAGCAGCGTAGGTGGTTCCGGGGAGCTGTTTTTT
NA few TRBJ1-2 TRBV19 CATDGQNYGYTF TGTGCCACCGACGGACAGAACTATGGCTACACCTTC
NA many TRBJ1-1 TRBV5-1 CASSFLGGGMNTEAFF TGCGCCAGCAGCTTTCTTGGGGGAGGCATGAACACTGAAGCTTTCTTT
NA many TRBJ1-3 TRBV27 CASSSRDTRTGNTIYF TGTGCCAGCAGTTCCCGGGACACCCGAACTGGAAACACCATATATTTT
TRBD1 many TRBJ1-2 TRBV2 CASARGPDGYTF TGTGCCAGCGCCAGGGGGCCTGATGGCTACACCTTC
NA many TRBJ1-6 TRBV28 CASSTVGRGSSPLHF TGTGCCAGCAGTACTGTGGGGAGGGGTTCTTCACCCCTCCACTTT
NA many TRBJ1-5 TRBV6-4 CASSDRVVATGQPQHF TGTGCCAGCAGTGACAGGGTGGTGGCAACGGGTCAGCCCCAGCATTTT
NA many TRBJ1-1 TRBV27 CASSSGPMNTEAFF TGTGCCAGCAGTTCGGGACCCATGAACACTGAAGCTTTCTTT
NA many TRBJ1-1 TRBV7-3 CASSLWRNTEAFF TGTGCCAGCAGCTTATGGCGAAACACTGAAGCTTTCTTT
NA many TRBJ1-5 TRBV20-1 CSARALGGHERNQPQHF TGCAGTGCTAGAGCCCTCGGCGGTCACGAGCGCAATCAGCCCCAGCATTTT
TRBD2 many TRBJ2-7 TRBV24-1 CATSDTSGEWDEQYF TGTGCCACCAGTGACACTAGCGGGGAGTGGGACGAGCAGTACTTC
TRBD1 few TRBJ2-7 TRBV6-4 CASSFSQGDYEQYF TGTGCCAGCAGTTTCTCACAGGGGGACTACGAGCAGTACTTC
TRBD1 many TRBJ1-3 TRBV5-1 CASSPGTVLLGNTIYF TGCGCCAGCAGCCCGGGGACAGTGCTTTTGGGAAACACCATATATTTT
NA many TRBJ1-1 TRBV19 CASSQGGSYTEAFF TGTGCCAGTAGTCAAGGGGGAAGCTACACTGAAGCTTTCTTT
NA few TRBJ2-5 TRBV7-8 CASSSGTPSLSETQYF TGTGCCAGCAGCTCTGGGACACCAAGTTTGTCAGAGACCCAGTACTTC
TRBD1 NA TRBJ1-6 TRBV4-1 CASSQPNRDRLSYNSPLHF TGCGCCAGCAGCCAACCTAACCGGGACAGGCTATCCTATAATTCACCCCTCCACTTT
NA many TRBJ1-5 TRBV12-3/TRBV12-4 CASSFRGYGNQPQHF TGTGCCAGCAGTTTCAGGGGATATGGCAATCAGCCCCAGCATTTT
NA many TRBJ1-5 TRBV2 CASGHQPQHF TGTGCCAGCGGTCATCAGCCCCAGCATTTT
TRBD1 many TRBJ2-2 TRBV9 CASSVQGAPVAGELFF TGTGCCAGCAGCGTTCAGGGGGCCCCAGTGGCCGGGGAGCTGTTTTTT
NA many TRBJ2-1 TRBV7-2 CASTPSGGFGWDEQFF TGTGCCAGCACCCCGAGTGGGGGGTTCGGATGGGATGAGCAGTTCTTC
TRBD1 many TRBJ2-5 TRBV10-2 CASRDGTGVGETQYF TGCGCCAGCAGGGACGGGACAGGGGTAGGGGAGACCCAGTACTTC
NA NA TRBJ1-6 TRBV4-1 CASSQVGLNNSPLHF TGCGCCAGCAGCCAAGTAGGCCTGAATAATTCACCCCTCCACTTT
NA many TRBJ1-5 TRBV12-3/TRBV12-4 CASSLGPPGSQPQHF TGTGCCAGCAGTTTAGGTCCTCCGGGATCTCAGCCCCAGCATTTT
TRBD2 many TRBJ2-5 TRBV7-2 CASSFQREAEETQYF TGTGCCAGCAGCTTCCAGCGGGAGGCGGAAGAGACCCAGTACTTC
NA many TRBJ1-1 TRBV6-5 CASSYGGGQNTEAFF TGTGCCAGCAGTTACGGAGGGGGACAGAACACTGAAGCTTTCTTT
NA NA TRBJ2-2 TRBV2 CASRKIPRGVDGELFF TGTGCCAGCAGAAAAATCCCTCGGGGCGTCGATGGGGAGCTGTTTTTT
NA many TRBJ2-6 TRBV7-2 CASSLGPAGANVLTF TGTGCCAGCAGCCTTGGCCCAGCGGGGGCCAACGTCCTGACTTTC
NA many TRBJ1-5 TRBV7-2 CASSLGSPSRQPQHF TGTGCCAGCAGCTTGGGATCGCCCTCGAGGCAGCCCCAGCATTTT
TRBD1 many TRBJ1-1 TRBV12-3/TRBV12-4 CASSRTGGTEAFF TGTGCCAGCAGTCGGACAGGGGGCACTGAAGCTTTCTTT
TRBD1 NA TRBJ2-7 TRBV5-4 CASSLSRTGNYEQYF TGTGCCAGCAGCCTCTCCCGGACAGGGAACTACGAGCAGTACTTC
NA many TRBJ2-5 TRBV4-2 CASSQAGLDETQYF TGTGCCAGCAGCCAAGCAGGGCTGGATGAGACCCAGTACTTC
TRBD1 NA TRBJ1-3 TRBV12-3/TRBV12-4 CAGGRSGNTIYF TGTGCAGGGGGCCGATCTGGAAACACCATATATTTT
TRBD2 NA TRBJ2-5 TRBV11-3 CASSFGSGGARETQYF TGTGCCAGCAGCTTTGGTAGCGGGGGGGCCAGGGAGACCCAGTACTTC
NA NA TRBJ2-2 TRBV7-8 CASSRVSTGELFF TGTGCCAGCAGCCGGGTGTCAACCGGGGAGCTGTTTTTT
TRBD2 NA TRBJ2-7 TRBV6-1 CASSPLLAGGTYEQYF TGTGCCAGCAGTCCACTACTAGCGGGAGGAACCTACGAGCAGTACTTC
TRBD1 many TRBJ1-1 TRBV6-2/TRBV6-3 CASSSGRDRVLNTEAFF TGTGCCAGCAGTTCTGGCCGGGACAGGGTATTGAACACTGAAGCTTTCTTT
TRBD1 few TRBJ2-7 TRBV5-1 CASSFRQGTAYEQYF TGCGCCAGCAGCTTCCGACAGGGAACCGCCTACGAGCAGTACTTC